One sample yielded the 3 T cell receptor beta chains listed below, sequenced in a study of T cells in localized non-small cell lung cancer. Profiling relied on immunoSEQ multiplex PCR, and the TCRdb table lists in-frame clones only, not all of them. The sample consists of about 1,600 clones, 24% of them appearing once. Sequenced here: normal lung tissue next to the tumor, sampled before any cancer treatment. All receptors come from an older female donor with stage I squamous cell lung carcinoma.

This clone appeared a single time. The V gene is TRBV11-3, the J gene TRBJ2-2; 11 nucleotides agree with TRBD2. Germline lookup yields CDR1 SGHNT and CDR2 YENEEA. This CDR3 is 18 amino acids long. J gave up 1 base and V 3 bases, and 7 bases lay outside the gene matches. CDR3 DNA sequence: TGTGCCAGCAGCTTTATAACTAGCGGGGGTCTGAACACCGGGGAGCTGTTTTTT. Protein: CASSFITSGGLNTGELFF.

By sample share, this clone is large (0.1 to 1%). In DNA, the CDR3 is TGTGCCAGCAGCTTAGGGCCCGACAGGCCCCTCCACTTT. Encoded protein: CASSLGPDRPLHF. This sequence joins TRBV7-1 and TRBJ1-6; possible D gene TRBD1, 6 bases. TRBV7-1 is identified as an open reading frame with a role that is uncertain. V was pared by 4 bases and J by 13 bases, with 14 bases between. The CDR3 has 13 residues.

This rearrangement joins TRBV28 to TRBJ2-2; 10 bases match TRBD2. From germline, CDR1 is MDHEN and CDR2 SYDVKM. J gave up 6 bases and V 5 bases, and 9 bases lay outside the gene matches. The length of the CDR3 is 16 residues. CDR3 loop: CASSAASGGPSGELFF. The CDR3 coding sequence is TGTGCCAGCAGTGCGGCTAGCGGGGGCCCGTCCGGGGAGCTGTTTTTT.